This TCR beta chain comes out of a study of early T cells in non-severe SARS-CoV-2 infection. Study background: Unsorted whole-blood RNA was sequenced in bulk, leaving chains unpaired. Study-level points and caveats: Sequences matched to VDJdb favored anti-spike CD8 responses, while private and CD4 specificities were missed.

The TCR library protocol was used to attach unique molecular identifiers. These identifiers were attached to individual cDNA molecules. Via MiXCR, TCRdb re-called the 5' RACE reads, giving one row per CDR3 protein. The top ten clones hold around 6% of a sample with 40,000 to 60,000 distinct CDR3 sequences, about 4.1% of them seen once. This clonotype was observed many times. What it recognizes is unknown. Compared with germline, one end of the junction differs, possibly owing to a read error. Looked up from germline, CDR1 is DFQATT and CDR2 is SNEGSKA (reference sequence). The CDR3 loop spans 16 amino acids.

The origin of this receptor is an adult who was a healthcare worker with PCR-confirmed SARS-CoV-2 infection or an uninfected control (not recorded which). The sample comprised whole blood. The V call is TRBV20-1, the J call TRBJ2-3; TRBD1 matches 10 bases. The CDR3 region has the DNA TGCAGTGCTAGAGTGACAGGGGGCAAGGTCACAGATACGCAGTTTTTT. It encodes CSARVTGGKVTDTQFF.